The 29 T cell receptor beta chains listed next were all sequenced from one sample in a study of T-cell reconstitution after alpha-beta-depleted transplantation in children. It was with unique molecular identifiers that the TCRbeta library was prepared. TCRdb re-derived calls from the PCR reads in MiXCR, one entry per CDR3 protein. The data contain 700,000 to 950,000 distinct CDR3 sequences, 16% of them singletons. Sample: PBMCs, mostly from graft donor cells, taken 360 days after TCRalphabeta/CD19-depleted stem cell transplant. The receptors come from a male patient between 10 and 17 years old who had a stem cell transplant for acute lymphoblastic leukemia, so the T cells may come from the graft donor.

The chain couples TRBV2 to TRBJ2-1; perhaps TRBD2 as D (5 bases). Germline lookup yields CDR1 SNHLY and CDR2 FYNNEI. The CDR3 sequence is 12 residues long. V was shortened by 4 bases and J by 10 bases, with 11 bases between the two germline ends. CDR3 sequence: CASSGLAWEQFF. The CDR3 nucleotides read TGTGCCAGCAGTGGGCTAGCATGGGAGCAGTTCTTC. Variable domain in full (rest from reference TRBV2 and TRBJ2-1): EPEVTQTPSHQVTQMGQEVILRCVPISNHLYFYWYRQILGQKVEFLVSFYNNEISEKSEIFDDQFSVERPDGSNFTLKIRSTKLEDSAMYFCASSGLAWEQFFGPGTRLTVL.

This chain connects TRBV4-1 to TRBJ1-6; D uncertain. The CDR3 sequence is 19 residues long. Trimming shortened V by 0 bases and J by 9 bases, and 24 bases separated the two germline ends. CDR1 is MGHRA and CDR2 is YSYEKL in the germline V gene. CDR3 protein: CASSQDNAGDVFEPSPLHF. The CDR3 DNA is TGCGCCAGCAGCCAAGATAACGCCGGAGACGTATTCGAACCTTCACCCCTCCACTTT.

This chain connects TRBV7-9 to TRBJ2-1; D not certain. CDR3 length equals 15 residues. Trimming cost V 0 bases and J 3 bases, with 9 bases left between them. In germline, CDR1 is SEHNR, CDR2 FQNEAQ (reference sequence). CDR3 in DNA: TGTGCCAGCAGCTTAGCTAGAGTTGACTACAATGAGCAGTTCTTC. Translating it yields CASSLARVDYNEQFF.

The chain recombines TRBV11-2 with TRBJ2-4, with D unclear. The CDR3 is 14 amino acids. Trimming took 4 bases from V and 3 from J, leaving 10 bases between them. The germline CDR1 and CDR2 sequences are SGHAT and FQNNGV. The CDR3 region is CASSSRSHKNIQYF. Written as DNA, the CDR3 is TGTGCCAGCAGCTCTCGATCACACAAAAACATTCAGTACTTC.

CDR3: CASRRASGSEETQYF. For the CDR3, the DNA is TGCGCCAGCAGAAGGGCTAGCGGGAGCGAGGAGACCCAGTACTTC. This chain joins TRBV5-1 and TRBJ2-5; 10 positions match TRBD2. CDR3 length: 15 residues. Looked up from germline, CDR1 is SGHRS and CDR2 is YFSETQ. Trimming removed 5 bases from V and 5 bases from J; junction bases left unmatched: 9.

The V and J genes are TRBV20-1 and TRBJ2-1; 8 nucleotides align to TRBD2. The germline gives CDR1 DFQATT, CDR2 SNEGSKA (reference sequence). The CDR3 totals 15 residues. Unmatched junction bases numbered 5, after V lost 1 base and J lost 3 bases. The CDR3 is CSARGVSGNYNEQFF. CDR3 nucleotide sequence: TGCAGTGCTAGAGGGGTTAGCGGGAACTACAATGAGCAGTTCTTC.

CDR3 in DNA: TGCGCCAGCAGCTTGGCCGAGGGGAGAGAATACGAGCAGTACTTC. Translation gives CASSLAEGREYEQYF. The chain carries TRBV5-1 and TRBJ2-7; D possibly uses TRBD1 or TRBD2 (5 bases each). V was pared by 0 bases and J by 4 bases, with 14 bases between. The germline CDR1 and CDR2 sequences are SGHRS and YFSETQ. The CDR3 is 15 amino acids.

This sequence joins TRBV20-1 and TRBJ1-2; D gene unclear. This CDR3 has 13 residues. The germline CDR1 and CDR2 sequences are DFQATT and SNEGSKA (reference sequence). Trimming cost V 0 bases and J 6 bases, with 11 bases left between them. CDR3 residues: CSARDPMGHGYTF. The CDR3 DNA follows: TGCAGTGCTAGAGATCCTATGGGTCATGGCTACACCTTC.

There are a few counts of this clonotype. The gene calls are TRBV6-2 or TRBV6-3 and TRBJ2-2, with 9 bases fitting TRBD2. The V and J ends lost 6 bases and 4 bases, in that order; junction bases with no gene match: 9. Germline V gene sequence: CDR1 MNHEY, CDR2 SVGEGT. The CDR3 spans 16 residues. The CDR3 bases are TGTGCCAGCAGCAGACTAGCGGCGTGGCTCACCGGGGAGCTGTTTTTT. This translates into CASSRLAAWLTGELFF.

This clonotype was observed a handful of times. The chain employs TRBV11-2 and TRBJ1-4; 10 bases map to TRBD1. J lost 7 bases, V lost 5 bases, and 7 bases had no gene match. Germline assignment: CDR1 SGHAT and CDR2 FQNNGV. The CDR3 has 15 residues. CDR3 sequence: CASSRTTGGREKLFF. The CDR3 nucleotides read TGTGCCAGCAGCAGAACGACAGGGGGCCGTGAAAAACTGTTTTTT.

CDR3 residues: CASSPPTSGTSTDTQYF. The CDR3 nucleotides read TGTGCCAGCTCACCACCGACTAGCGGGACTAGCACAGATACGCAGTATTTT. The chain has TRBV18 and TRBJ2-3; 11 positions match TRBD2. V dropped 0 bases and J dropped 0; count of bases not matched to a gene: 2. Germline CDR1 is KGHSH and CDR2 is LQKENI. This CDR3 has 17 amino acids.

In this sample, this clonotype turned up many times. The CDR3 protein is CSVDTGSYEQYF. CDR3 nucleotide sequence: TGCAGCGTTGACACAGGTTCCTACGAGCAGTACTTC. V gene TRBV29-1 combines with J gene TRBJ2-7; possible D gene TRBD1, 5 bases. This CDR3 comprises 12 residues. The V gene lost 3 bases and the J gene lost 1 base, with 7 bases spanning the gap. Germline assignment: CDR1 SQVTM and CDR2 ANQGSEA.

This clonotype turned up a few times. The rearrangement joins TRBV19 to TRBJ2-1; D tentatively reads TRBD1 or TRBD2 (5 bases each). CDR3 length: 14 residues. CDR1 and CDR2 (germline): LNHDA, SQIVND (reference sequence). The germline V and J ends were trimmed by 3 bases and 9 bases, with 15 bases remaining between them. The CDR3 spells CASSITAAGGEQFF. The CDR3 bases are TGTGCCAGTAGTATTACTGCAGCTGGGGGTGAGCAGTTCTTC. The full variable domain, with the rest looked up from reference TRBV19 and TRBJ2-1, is DGGITQSPKYLFRKEGQNVTLSCEQNLNHDAMYWYRQDPGQGLRLIYYSQIVNDFQKGDIAEGYSVSREKKESFPLTVTSAQKNPTAFYLCASSITAAGGEQFFGPGTRLTVL.

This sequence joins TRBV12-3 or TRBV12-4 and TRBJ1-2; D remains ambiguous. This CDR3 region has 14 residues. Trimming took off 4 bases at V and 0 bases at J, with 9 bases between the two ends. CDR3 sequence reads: CASSYPGPNYGYTF. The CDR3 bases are TGTGCCAGCAGTTACCCCGGACCTAACTATGGCTACACCTTC.

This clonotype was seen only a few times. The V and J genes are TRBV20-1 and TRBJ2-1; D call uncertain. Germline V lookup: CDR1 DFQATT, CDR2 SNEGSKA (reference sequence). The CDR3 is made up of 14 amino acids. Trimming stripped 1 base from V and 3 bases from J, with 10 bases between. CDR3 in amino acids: CSARATGLYNEQFF. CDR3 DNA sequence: TGCAGTGCTAGAGCGACCGGGCTCTACAATGAGCAGTTCTTC.

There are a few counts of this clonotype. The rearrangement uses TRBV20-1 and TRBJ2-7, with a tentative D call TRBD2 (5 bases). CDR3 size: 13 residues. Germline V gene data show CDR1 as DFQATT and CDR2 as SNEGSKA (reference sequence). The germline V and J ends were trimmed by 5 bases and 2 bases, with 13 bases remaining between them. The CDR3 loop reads CSAPMTTAYEQYF. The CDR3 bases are TGCAGTGCTCCTATGACTACAGCCTACGAGCAGTACTTC.

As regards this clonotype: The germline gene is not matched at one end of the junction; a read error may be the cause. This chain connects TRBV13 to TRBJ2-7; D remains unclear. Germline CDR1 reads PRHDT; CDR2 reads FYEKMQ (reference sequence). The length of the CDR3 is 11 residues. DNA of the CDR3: TGTGCCGGCAGCCGAGACTACGAGCAGTACTTC. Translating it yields CAGSRDYEQYF.

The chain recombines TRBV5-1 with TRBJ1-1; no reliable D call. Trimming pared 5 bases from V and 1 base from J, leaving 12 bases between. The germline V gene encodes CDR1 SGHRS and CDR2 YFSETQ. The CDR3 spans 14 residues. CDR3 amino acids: CASRSGSPNTEAFF. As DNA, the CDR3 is TGCGCCAGCAGAAGCGGCAGTCCGAACACTGAAGCTTTCTTT.

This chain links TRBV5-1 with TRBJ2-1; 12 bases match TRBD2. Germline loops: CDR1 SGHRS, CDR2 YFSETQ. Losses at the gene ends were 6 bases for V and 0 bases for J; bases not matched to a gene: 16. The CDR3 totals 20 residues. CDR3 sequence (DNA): TGCGCCAGCACTTTTAACCAAAGGACTAGCGGGAAAGTCTCCTACAATGAGCAGTTCTTC. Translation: CASTFNQRTSGKVSYNEQFF.

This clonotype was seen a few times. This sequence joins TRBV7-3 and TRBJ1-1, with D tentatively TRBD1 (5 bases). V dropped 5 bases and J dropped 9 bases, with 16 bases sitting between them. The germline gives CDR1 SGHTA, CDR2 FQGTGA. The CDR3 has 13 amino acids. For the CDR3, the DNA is TGTGCCAGCAGCGAGAAAATCCAGGGACAAGCTTTCTTT. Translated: CASSEKIQGQAFF.

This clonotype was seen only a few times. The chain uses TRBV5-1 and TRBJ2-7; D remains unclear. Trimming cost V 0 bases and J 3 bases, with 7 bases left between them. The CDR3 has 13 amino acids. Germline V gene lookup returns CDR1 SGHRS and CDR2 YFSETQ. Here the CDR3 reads CASSLARHYEQYF. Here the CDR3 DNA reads TGCGCCAGCAGCTTGGCCAGACACTACGAGCAGTACTTC.

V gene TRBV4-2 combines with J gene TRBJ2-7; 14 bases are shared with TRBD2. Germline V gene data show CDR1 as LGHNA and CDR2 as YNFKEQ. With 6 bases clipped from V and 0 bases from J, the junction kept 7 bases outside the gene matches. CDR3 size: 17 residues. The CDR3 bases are TGTGCCAGCAGGCCCGGACTAGCGGGAGGTCCCTCCTACGAGCAGTACTTC. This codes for CASRPGLAGGPSYEQYF.

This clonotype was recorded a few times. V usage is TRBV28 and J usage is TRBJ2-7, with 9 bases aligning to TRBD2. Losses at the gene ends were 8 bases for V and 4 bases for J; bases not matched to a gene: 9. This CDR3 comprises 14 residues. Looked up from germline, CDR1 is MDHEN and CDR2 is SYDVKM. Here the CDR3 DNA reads TGTGCCAGCCTAGCGGGATCGACAGGATACGAGCAGTACTTC. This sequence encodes CASLAGSTGYEQYF.

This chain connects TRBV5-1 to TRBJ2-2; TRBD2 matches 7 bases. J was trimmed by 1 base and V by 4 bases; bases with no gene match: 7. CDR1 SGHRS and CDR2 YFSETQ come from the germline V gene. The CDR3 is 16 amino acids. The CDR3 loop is CASSGTGTMNTGELFF. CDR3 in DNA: TGCGCCAGCAGCGGAACCGGGACTATGAACACCGGGGAGCTGTTTTTT. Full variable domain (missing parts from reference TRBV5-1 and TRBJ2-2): KAGVTQTPRYLIKTRGQQVTLSCSPISGHRSVSWYQQTPGQGLQFLFEYFSETQRNKGNFPGRFSGRQFSNSRSEMNVSTLELGDSALYLCASSGTGTMNTGELFFGEGSRLTVL.

This CDR3 reads CASSISHGSYEQYF. The CDR3 coding sequence is TGTGCCAGCAGCATATCTCATGGAAGCTACGAGCAGTACTTC. The J gene is TRBJ2-7, the V gene TRBV9; D not resolved. Germline V CDR1 and CDR2: SGDLS, YYNGEE. The CDR3 is made up of 14 amino acids. V gave up 4 bases and J gave up 3 bases, with 14 bases separating them.

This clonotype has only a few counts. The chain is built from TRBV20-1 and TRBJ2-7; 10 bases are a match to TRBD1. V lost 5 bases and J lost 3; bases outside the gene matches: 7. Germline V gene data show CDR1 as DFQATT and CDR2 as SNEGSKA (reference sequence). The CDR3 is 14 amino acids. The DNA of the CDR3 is TGCAGTGCTCCACTTAGGACAGGGGGCTACGAGCAGTACTTC. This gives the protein CSAPLRTGGYEQYF.

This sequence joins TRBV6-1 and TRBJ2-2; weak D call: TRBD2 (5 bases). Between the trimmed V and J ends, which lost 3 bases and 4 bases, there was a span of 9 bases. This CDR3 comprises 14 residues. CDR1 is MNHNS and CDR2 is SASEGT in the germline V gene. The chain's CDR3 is CASSDRGFTGELFF. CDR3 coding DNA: TGTGCCAGCAGTGATCGGGGATTCACCGGGGAGCTGTTTTTT.

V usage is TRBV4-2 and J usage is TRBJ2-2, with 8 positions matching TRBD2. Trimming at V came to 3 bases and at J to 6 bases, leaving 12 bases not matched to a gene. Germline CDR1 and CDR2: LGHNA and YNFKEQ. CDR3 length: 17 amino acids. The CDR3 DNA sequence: TGTGCCAGCAGCCAGAGTCAAGGAGCGGGAGTGTCCGGGGAGCTGTTTTTT. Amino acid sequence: CASSQSQGAGVSGELFF.

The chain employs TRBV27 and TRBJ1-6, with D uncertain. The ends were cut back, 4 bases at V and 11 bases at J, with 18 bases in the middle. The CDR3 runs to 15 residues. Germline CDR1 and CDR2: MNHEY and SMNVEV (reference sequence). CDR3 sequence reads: CASSYSLLGSPPLHF. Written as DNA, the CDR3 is TGTGCCAGCAGTTACAGCCTGTTGGGGAGCCCACCCCTCCACTTT.